The 28 T cell receptor beta chains reported below all come from one sample, sequenced in a study of human T cells and chemical hapten exposure. Time point in this sample: pre-sensitization, week 0. Treatment noted: therapeutic diphenylcyclopropenone sensitization with weekly scalp DPC. TCRdb reprocessed the RACE reads with MiXCR, giving one entry per CDR3 protein. Altogether roughly 110,000 distinct CDR3 sequences are present, around 12% being singletons, with the ten largest covering 1.5% to 2%. Material: whole blood, obtained in connection with sensitization to the hapten diphenylcyclopropenone (DPC). The receptors originated from a woman aged 45-59 years with alopecia areata. Some clones in this sample may be carry-over from other donors' samples.

This clonotype was recorded at least ten times. This chain joins TRBV27 and TRBJ2-2; perhaps TRBD2 as D (7 bases). This CDR3 contains 14 residues. Deletions cut 5 bases from V and 3 bases from J, with 10 bases between. Germline assignment: CDR1 MNHEY and CDR2 SMNVEV (reference sequence). CDR3 nucleotides: TGTGCCAGCAGTCTAGGGGGGGACACCGGGGAGCTGTTTTTT. It yields the protein CASSLGGDTGELFF.

Written as DNA, the CDR3 is TGTGCCAGCAGCTTGGGACCAGGGGTTTGGAATCAGCCCCAGCATTTT. As protein: CASSLGPGVWNQPQHF. V usage is TRBV5-6 and J usage is TRBJ1-5; TRBD1 might be the D (6 bases). CDR3 length: 16 amino acids. The V gene's germline CDR1 is SGHDT and CDR2 YYEEEE. Trimming cost V 0 bases and J 4 bases, with 14 bases left between them.

The chain employs TRBV7-9 and TRBJ2-5; D uncertain. Per germline, CDR1 SEHNR and CDR2 FQNEAQ (reference sequence). The CDR3 has 15 amino acids. Trimming took off 2 bases at V and 0 bases at J, with 10 bases between the two ends. CDR3 protein: CASSLHPANQETQYF. CDR3 DNA: TGTGCCAGCAGCTTACACCCCGCTAACCAAGAGACCCAGTACTTC. The variable domain in full, completed from reference TRBV7-9 and TRBJ2-5, reads DTGVSQNPRHKITKRGQNVTFRCDPISEHNRLYWYRQTLGQGPEFLTYFQNEAQLEKSRLLSDRFSAERPKGSFSTLEIQRTEQGDSAMYLCASSLHPANQETQYFGPGTRLLVL.

The genes are TRBV20-1 and TRBJ1-4, with TRBD1 matching 10 bases. Per germline, CDR1 DFQATT and CDR2 SNEGSKA (reference sequence). The CDR3 is made up of 14 amino acids. With V trimmed by 6 bases and J by 6 bases, 7 bases remained unmatched. In DNA form, the CDR3 reads TGCAGTGCCAGCGACAGGGGGCGAGATGAAAAACTGTTTTTT. This encodes CSASDRGRDEKLFF.

The chain combines TRBV19 with TRBJ2-1; TRBD2 matches 12 bases. The CDR3 is made up of 14 amino acids. CDR1 and CDR2 from the germline V gene are LNHDA and SQIVND (reference sequence). With 7 bases clipped from V and 9 bases from J, the junction kept 7 bases outside the gene matches. CDR3 sequence (DNA): TGTGCCAGTAATAAGGCTAGCGGGAGGGGTGAGCAGTTCTTC. This codes for CASNKASGRGEQFF.

The table lists this clonotype with many counts. CDR3 DNA sequence: TGCGCCAGCAGCCAAGATTTAGCCCACTACGAGCAGTACTTC. Translating gives CASSQDLAHYEQYF. The V call is TRBV4-3, the J call TRBJ2-7; D remains unclear. Germline assignment: CDR1 LGHNA and CDR2 YSLEER. V lost 0 bases and J lost 3, with 9 bases in between. The CDR3 totals 14 residues.

The genes are TRBV12-3 or TRBV12-4 and TRBJ1-1, with D perhaps TRBD1 (5 bases). Deletions cut 1 base from V and 6 bases from J, with 9 bases between. The CDR3 totals 13 residues. In DNA form, the CDR3 reads TGTGCCAGCAGTTTAGACAGGTTGGCTGAAGCTTTCTTT. Protein product: CASSLDRLAEAFF.

This clonotype was seen at least ten times. The gene calls are TRBV5-1 and TRBJ1-1; the D gene is possibly TRBD1 (5 bases). This CDR3 has 15 amino acids. The germline V gene encodes CDR1 SGHRS and CDR2 YFSETQ. The V end lost 5 bases, the J end lost 1 base, and 15 bases lay between the germline ends. The CDR3 loop reads CASRFDGGKNTEAFF. As DNA, the CDR3 is TGCGCCAGCAGATTCGATGGGGGGAAGAACACTGAAGCTTTCTTT.

This clonotype was counted many times. J is TRBJ1-6 and V is TRBV25-1, with D tentatively TRBD1 (5 bases). From germline, CDR1 is MGHDK and CDR2 SYGVNS. Trimming took off 2 bases at V and 10 bases at J, with 6 bases between the two ends. The CDR3 sequence is 12 residues long. This CDR3 is CASSERQSPLHF. Here the CDR3 DNA reads TGTGCCAGCAGTGAACGACAGTCACCCCTCCACTTT.

This chain connects TRBV4-3 to TRBJ2-5; a possible D gene is TRBD1 (8 bases). The CDR3 consists of 16 residues. Per the germline V gene, CDR1 is LGHNA and CDR2 is YSLEER. V lost 3 bases, J lost 7 bases, and 21 bases lay in between. CDR3 sequence reads: CASSQGLRGPGGTQYF. CDR3 sequence (DNA): TGCGCCAGCAGCCAGGGACTCAGGGGGCCGGGAGGGACCCAGTACTTC.

This clonotype came up a few times. The CDR3 loop is CASSFWGQGSYEQYF. DNA of the CDR3: TGTGCCAGCAGTTTCTGGGGACAGGGATCCTACGAGCAGTACTTC. The chain employs TRBV6-2 or TRBV6-3 and TRBJ2-7; TRBD1 agrees at 9 bases. The CDR3 has 15 residues. CDR1 MNHEY and CDR2 SVGEGT come from the germline V gene. Trimming at V came to 4 bases and at J to 1 base, leaving 5 bases not matched to a gene.

The V gene is TRBV11-2, the J gene TRBJ2-3; D gene ambiguous. The CDR3 is 14 residues long. Looked up from germline, CDR1 is SGHAT and CDR2 is FQNNGV. The ends were cut back, 0 bases at V and 4 bases at J, with 8 bases in the middle. The DNA for the CDR3 is TGTGCCAGCAGCTTAGATAGGCCCCCAGATACGCAGTATTTT. It codes for CASSLDRPPDTQYF. Full variable domain (outside the CDR3, taken from reference TRBV11-2 and TRBJ2-3): EAGVAQSPRYKIIEKRQSVAFWCNPISGHATLYWYQQILGQGPKLLIQFQNNGVVDDSQLPKDRFSAERLKGVDSTLKIQPAKLEDSAVYLCASSLDRPPDTQYFGPGTRLTVL.

This clonotype showed up just a few times. CDR3: CSVDISYEQYF. In nucleotides, the CDR3 is TGCAGCGTTGACATCTCCTACGAGCAGTACTTC. The gene calls are TRBV29-1 and TRBJ2-7, with unresolved D. With 3 bases removed from V and 0 bases from J, the gap between germline ends came to 3 bases. This CDR3 comprises 11 residues. Germline V gene data show CDR1 as SQVTM and CDR2 as ANQGSEA.

V is TRBV7-2 and J is TRBJ2-1; TRBD2 might be the D (6 bases). Germline V gene lookup returns CDR1 SGHTA and CDR2 FQGNSA. The CDR3 is 15 residues long. Trimming removed 2 bases at V and 4 bases at J, with 12 bases between. CDR3 sequence: CASSLWGDSYNEQFF. The CDR3 region has the DNA TGTGCCAGCAGCTTATGGGGGGACTCATACAATGAGCAGTTCTTC. The entire variable domain, with the rest obtained from reference TRBV7-2 and TRBJ2-1, is as follows: GAGVSQSPSNKVTEKGKDVELRCDPISGHTALYWYRQSLGQGLEFLIYFQGNSAPDKSGLPSDRFSAERTGGSVSTLTIQRTQQEDSAVYLCASSLWGDSYNEQFFGPGTRLTVL.

This chain links TRBV6-6 with TRBJ1-5; D is ambiguous. Germline CDR1 MNHNY, CDR2 SVGAGI (reference sequence). This CDR3 contains 16 residues. Trimming took 0 bases from V and 0 from J, leaving 9 bases between them. The CDR3 reads CASSYSFRSSNQPQHF. The CDR3, as DNA: TGTGCCAGCAGTTACTCGTTCAGGAGTAGCAATCAGCCCCAGCATTTT.

The chain couples TRBV12-3 or TRBV12-4 to TRBJ1-1; D possibly corresponds to TRBD1 (5 bases). V dropped 6 bases and J dropped 11 bases, with 16 bases sitting between them. This CDR3 contains 12 residues. The DNA for the CDR3 is TGTGCCAGCAGCTTCACCGGGACTGCTGCTTTCTTT. Encoded protein: CASSFTGTAAFF.

This clonotype was found a few times. The chain carries TRBV7-9 and TRBJ1-1, with TRBD1 identical over 7 bases. Germline values: CDR1 SEHNR, CDR2 FQNEAQ (reference sequence). The CDR3 runs 13 residues. Unmatched junction bases numbered 3, after V lost 4 bases and J lost 4 bases. The CDR3 here is CASSSSGGTEAFF. In DNA form, the CDR3 reads TGTGCCAGCAGCTCCTCAGGGGGCACTGAAGCTTTCTTT.

This clonotype occurred a few times. Written as DNA, the CDR3 is TGTGCCATCAGTGACCAATTGACAGGGGGCGTGAAGACCCAGTACTTC. It translates to CAISDQLTGGVKTQYF. The genes are TRBV10-3 and TRBJ2-5, with 10 bases lining up with TRBD1. In germline, CDR1 is ENHRY, CDR2 SYGVKD. The CDR3 runs to 16 residues. The V gene end was trimmed by 3 bases and the J gene end by 6 bases; junction bases not matched to a gene: 10.

This clonotype was seen ten or more times. V usage is TRBV12-3 or TRBV12-4 and J usage is TRBJ1-5; D uncertain. V gave up 4 bases and J gave up 2 bases, with 6 bases separating them. This CDR3 contains 13 residues. The CDR3 DNA is TGTGCCAGCAGTTCCGGGGGCAATCAGCCCCAGCATTTT. Amino acid sequence: CASSSGGNQPQHF.

This clonotype was seen more than once but under ten times. The gene calls are TRBV6-5 and TRBJ2-1; no clear D gene. The V end was cut by 8 bases, the J end by 6 bases, with 14 bases between. The CDR3 sequence is 13 residues long. Germline CDR1 is MNHEY and CDR2 is SVGAGI. CDR3 DNA: TGTGCCAGCTCGGCAGTGGCCGCCAATGAGCAGTTCTTC. Amino acids: CASSAVAANEQFF.

This clonotype showed up just a few times. This chain uses TRBV6-5 with TRBJ1-1; D is unresolved. In germline, CDR1 is MNHEY, CDR2 SVGAGI. V lost 2 bases and J lost 3, with 10 bases in between. The CDR3 consists of 14 residues. CDR3 sequence reads: CASSYDPLYTEAFF. The CDR3 nucleotides read TGTGCCAGCAGTTACGACCCTTTATACACTGAAGCTTTCTTT.

The table lists this clonotype with a few counts. This chain links TRBV18 with TRBJ2-7, with D maybe TRBD2 (6 bases). The CDR3 has 14 residues. V was pared by 3 bases and J by 6 bases, with 15 bases between. Germline CDR1 KGHSH, CDR2 LQKENI. The CDR3 DNA follows: TGTGCCAGCTCACCGGAGGGCTGGGCAGGCGAGCAGTACTTC. This sequence encodes CASSPEGWAGEQYF.

This clonotype was picked up a small number of times. V is TRBV20-1 and J is TRBJ2-7; D remains ambiguous. V was pared by 3 bases and J by 2 bases, with 5 bases between. The germline gives CDR1 DFQATT, CDR2 SNEGSKA (reference sequence). The CDR3 sequence is 11 residues long. The CDR3 sequence is CSASGAYEQYF. CDR3 DNA: TGCAGTGCTAGCGGCGCCTACGAGCAGTACTTC.

This clonotype has more than one count but fewer than ten. The V call is TRBV5-1, the J call TRBJ2-2; TRBD1 matches 7 bases. J was trimmed by 2 bases and V by 3 bases; bases with no gene match: 1. In germline, CDR1 is SGHRS, CDR2 YFSETQ. The CDR3 consists of 14 residues. This CDR3 is CASSWDRNTGELFF. DNA of the CDR3: TGCGCCAGCAGCTGGGACAGAAACACCGGGGAGCTGTTTTTT.

There are many counts of this clonotype. The CDR3 sequence: CSARDVLAGGTDEQFF. CDR3 DNA: TGCAGTGCTAGAGATGTCTTGGCGGGAGGGACTGATGAGCAGTTCTTC. The chain couples TRBV20-1 to TRBJ2-1; 9 positions match TRBD2. The CDR3 is 16 residues long. Germline values: CDR1 DFQATT, CDR2 SNEGSKA (reference sequence). J lost 8 bases, V lost 0 bases, and 11 bases had no gene match.

This clonotype has only a few counts. V and J are TRBV5-1 and TRBJ2-1, with D tentatively TRBD1 or TRBD2 (5 bases each). Germline assignment: CDR1 SGHRS and CDR2 YFSETQ. Deletions cut 1 base from V and 6 bases from J, with 17 bases between. This CDR3 contains 16 residues. CDR3 protein: CASSLQAGTLPNEQFF. CDR3 nucleotide sequence: TGCGCCAGCAGCTTGCAGGCAGGGACCCTACCCAATGAGCAGTTCTTC.

This clonotype was counted ten times or more. This chain links TRBV6-5 with TRBJ1-2, with 8 positions matching TRBD1. V shed 0 bases, J shed 8 bases, and the junction held 5 bases outside the gene matches. CDR1 is MNHEY and CDR2 is SVGAGI in the germline V gene. The CDR3 covers 14 residues. The CDR3 loop is CASSYSQGARGYTF. Here the CDR3 DNA reads TGTGCCAGCAGTTACTCTCAGGGGGCCAGGGGCTACACCTTC.

This clonotype was picked up a small number of times. V is TRBV20-1 and J is TRBJ2-1, with 7 bases fitting TRBD2. CDR3 size: 14 residues. Looked up from germline, CDR1 is DFQATT and CDR2 is SNEGSKA (reference sequence). V gave up 2 bases and J gave up 2 bases; unmatched junction bases: 3. The CDR3 reads CSARPRGAYNEQFF. DNA of the CDR3: TGCAGTGCTAGACCCCGGGGGGCCTACAATGAGCAGTTCTTC.